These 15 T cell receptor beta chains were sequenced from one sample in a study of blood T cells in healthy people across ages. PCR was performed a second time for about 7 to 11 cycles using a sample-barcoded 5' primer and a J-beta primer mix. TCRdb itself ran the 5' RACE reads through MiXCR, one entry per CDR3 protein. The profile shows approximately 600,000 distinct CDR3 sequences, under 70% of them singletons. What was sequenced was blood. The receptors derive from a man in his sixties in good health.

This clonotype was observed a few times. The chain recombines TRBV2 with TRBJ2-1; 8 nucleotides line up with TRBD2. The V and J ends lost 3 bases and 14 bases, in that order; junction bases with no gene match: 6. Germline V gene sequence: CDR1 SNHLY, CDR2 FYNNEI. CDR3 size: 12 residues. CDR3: CASSEEGTREFF. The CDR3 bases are TGTGCCAGCAGTGAGGAGGGGACTAGGGAGTTCTTC.

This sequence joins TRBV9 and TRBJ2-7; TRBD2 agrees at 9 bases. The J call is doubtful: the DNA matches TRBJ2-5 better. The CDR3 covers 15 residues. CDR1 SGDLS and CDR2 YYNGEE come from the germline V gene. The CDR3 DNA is TGTGCCAGCAGCGTGGGCGGGGGGGCCAGAGAGACCCAGTACTTC. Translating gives CASSVGGGARETQYF.

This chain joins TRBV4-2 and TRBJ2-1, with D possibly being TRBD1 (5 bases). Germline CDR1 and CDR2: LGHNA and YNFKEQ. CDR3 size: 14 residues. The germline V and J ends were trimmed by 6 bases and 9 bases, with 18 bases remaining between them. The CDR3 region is CASSQPRDRSEQFF. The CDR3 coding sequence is TGTGCCAGCAGTCAACCCCGTGACAGAAGTGAGCAGTTCTTC.

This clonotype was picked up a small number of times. The CDR3 spells CASSVVGGDIQYF. Written as DNA, the CDR3 is TGTGCCAGCAGTGTGGTGGGGGGAGACATTCAGTACTTC. J is TRBJ2-7 and V is TRBV12-3 or TRBV12-4; D is perhaps TRBD2 (6 bases). The end of the DNA aligns better with TRBJ2-4, so the J call may be wrong. The CDR3 has 13 amino acids.

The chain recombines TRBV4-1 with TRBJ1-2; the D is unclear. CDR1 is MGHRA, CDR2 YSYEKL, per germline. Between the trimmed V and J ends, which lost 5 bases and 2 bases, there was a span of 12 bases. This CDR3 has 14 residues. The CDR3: CASSKTWENYGYTF. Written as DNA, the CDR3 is TGCGCCAGCAGCAAGACTTGGGAGAACTATGGCTACACCTTC.

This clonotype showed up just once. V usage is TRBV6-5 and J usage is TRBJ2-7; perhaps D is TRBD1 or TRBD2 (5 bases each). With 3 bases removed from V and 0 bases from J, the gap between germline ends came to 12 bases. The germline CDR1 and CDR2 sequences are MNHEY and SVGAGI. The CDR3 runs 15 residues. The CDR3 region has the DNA TGTGCCAGCAGTTATTCTTCCGGGGCCTCCTACGAGCAGTACTTC. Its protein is CASSYSSGASYEQYF.

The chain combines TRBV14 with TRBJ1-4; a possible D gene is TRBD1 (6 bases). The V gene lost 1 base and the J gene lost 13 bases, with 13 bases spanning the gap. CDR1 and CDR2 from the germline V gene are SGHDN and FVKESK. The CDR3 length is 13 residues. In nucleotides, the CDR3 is TGTGCCAGCAGCCAAGCCTACAGGGCAAGACTGTTTTTT. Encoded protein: CASSQAYRARLFF.

The CDR3 sequence: CASGWTASYEQYF. The CDR3 region has the DNA TGTGCCAGCGGGTGGACAGCTTCCTACGAGCAGTACTTC. The gene calls are TRBV12-3 or TRBV12-4 and TRBJ2-7; TRBD1 might be the D (6 bases). The V and J ends lost 8 bases and 1 base respectively, with 12 bases between them. CDR3 length: 13 amino acids.

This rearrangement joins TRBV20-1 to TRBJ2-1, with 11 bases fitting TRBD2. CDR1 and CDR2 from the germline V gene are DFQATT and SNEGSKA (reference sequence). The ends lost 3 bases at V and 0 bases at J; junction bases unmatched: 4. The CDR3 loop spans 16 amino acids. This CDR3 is CSASPSGGSSYNEQFF. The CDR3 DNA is TGCAGTGCTAGCCCTAGCGGGGGGAGCTCCTACAATGAGCAGTTCTTC.

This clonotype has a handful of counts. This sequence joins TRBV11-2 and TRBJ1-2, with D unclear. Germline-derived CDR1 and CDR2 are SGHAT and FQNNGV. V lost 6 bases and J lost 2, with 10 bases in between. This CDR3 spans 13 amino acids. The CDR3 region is CASRSLLNYGYTF. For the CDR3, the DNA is TGTGCCAGCAGGTCTCTGCTCAACTATGGCTACACCTTC.

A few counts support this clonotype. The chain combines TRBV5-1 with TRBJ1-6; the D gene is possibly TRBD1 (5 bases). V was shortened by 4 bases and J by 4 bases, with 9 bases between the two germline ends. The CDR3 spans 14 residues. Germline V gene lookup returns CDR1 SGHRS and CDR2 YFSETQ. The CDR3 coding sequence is TGCGCCAGCAGCCGAAGGGGTTATAATTCACCCCTCCACTTT. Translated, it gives CASSRRGYNSPLHF.

This chain's CDR3 is CASTRGDFYRAGQETQYF. In DNA form, the CDR3 reads TGTGCCAGCACGAGGGGGGACTTTTATCGAGCGGGGCAAGAGACCCAGTACTTC. The chain carries TRBV9 and TRBJ2-5, with D possibly TRBD2 on 7 matching bases. In germline, CDR1 is SGDLS, CDR2 YYNGEE. CDR3 length: 18 amino acids. V lost 6 bases to trimming and J lost 2 bases, with 26 bases between them.

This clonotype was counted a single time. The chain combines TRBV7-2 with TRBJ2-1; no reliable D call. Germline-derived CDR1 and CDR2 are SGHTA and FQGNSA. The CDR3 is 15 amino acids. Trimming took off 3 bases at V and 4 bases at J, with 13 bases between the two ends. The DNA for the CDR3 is TGTGCCAGCAGCTTCTGGGCAGATACTTACAATGAGCAGTTCTTC. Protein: CASSFWADTYNEQFF.

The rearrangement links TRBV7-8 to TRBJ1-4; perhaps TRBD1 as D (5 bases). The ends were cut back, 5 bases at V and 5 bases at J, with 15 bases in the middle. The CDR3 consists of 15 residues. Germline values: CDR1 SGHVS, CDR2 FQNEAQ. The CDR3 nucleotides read TGTGCCAGCAGCCCCCGCTCCGGGGGGAATGAAAAACTGTTTTTT. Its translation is CASSPRSGGNEKLFF.

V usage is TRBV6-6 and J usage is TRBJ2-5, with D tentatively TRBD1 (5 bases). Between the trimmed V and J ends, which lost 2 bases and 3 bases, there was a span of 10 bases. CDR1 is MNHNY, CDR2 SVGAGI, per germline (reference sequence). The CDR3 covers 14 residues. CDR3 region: CASSYGASKETQYF. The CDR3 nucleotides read TGTGCCAGCAGTTACGGGGCCTCAAAAGAGACCCAGTACTTC.